The rows below give T cell receptor beta chains drawn from one sample of a study of shared T cell receptors in the human thymus. Sequencing was performed with immunoSEQ multiplex PCR; in TCRdb, only in-frame clones are kept and a portion is missing. The sample includes roughly 710,000 clones, roughly 88% of them seen just once. These records were also assigned to another study, of human thymus T cells.

Sequencing was done on a sample of thymocytes. The receptors were gathered from a girl in the first two years of life with a congenital heart defect. Each CDR3 is given with its conserved first and last residue. D genes are given only for firm matches. A row's size may be missing; if present it is once, few, many or a size class.

j_call	d_call	v_call	clone_size	cdr3_length	cdr3_nt	cdr3_aa
TRBJ2-7	-	TRBV7-8	-	16	TGTGCCAGCAGCTTAGGCAGCAGGGGCCTGGGATACGAGCAGTACTTC	CASSLGSRGLGYEQYF
TRBJ1-2	TRBD1	TRBV5-8	-	15	TGTGCCAGCAGCTTGAGGGGGACAGAAAACTATGGCTACACCTTC	CASSLRGTENYGYTF
TRBJ2-5	-	TRBV10-3	few	15	TGTGCCATCAGTGAGTCGATCGGGTTCGGGGAGACCCAGTACTTC	CAISESIGFGETQYF
TRBJ1-1	-	TRBV28	few	14	TGTGCCAGCAGTTTAGACAGGCAAAACACTGAAGCTTTCTTT	CASSLDRQNTEAFF
TRBJ2-7	TRBD1	TRBV7-9	-	18	TGTGCCAGCAGCCCCGAGAGACTCCGACAGGGGGGCTTCTGCGAGCAGTACTTC	CASSPERLRQGGFCEQYF
TRBJ2-1	-	TRBV7-6	-	18	TGTGCCAGCAGCTTAGAGGATAAGGCCGGCCAGCCCCGGGGTGAGCAGTTCTTC	CASSLEDKAGQPRGEQFF
TRBJ1-2	-	TRBV5-8	-	11	TGTGCCAGCAGGGTCGGCTATGGCTACACCTTC	CASRVGYGYTF
TRBJ1-1	-	TRBV19	-	11	TGTGCCAGTTGCAGAGGCACTGAAGCTTTCTTT	CASCRGTEAFF
TRBJ2-6	-	TRBV4-2	-	16	TGTGCCAGCAGCCAAGAGGACAGCACTGGGGCCAACGTCCTGACTTTC	CASSQEDSTGANVLTF
TRBJ2-7	TRBD1	TRBV4-3	-	18	TGCGCCAGCAGCCAAGTCTATTTCCGCACAGGGGTAATATTACCCCAGTACTTC	CASSQVYFRTGVILPQYF
TRBJ1-2	TRBD1	TRBV19	-	18	TGTGCCAGTAGTCCCCGAAGCGGGACAGGCAAGGGAAACTATGGCTACACCTTC	CASSPRSGTGKGNYGYTF
TRBJ1-2	-	TRBV7-9	-	13	TGTGCCAGCAGCAAGGAGGGGTCTGGTGGCTACACCTTC	CASSKEGSGGYTF
TRBJ1-2	-	TRBV11-2	-	12	TGTGCCAGCAGCTCGACAGCCGATGGCTACACCTTC	CASSSTADGYTF
TRBJ1-1	TRBD1	TRBV5-8	-	15	TGTGCCAGCAGCTCCGCCGGGACAGGGGAAACTGAAGCTTTCTTT	CASSSAGTGETEAFF
TRBJ1-1	TRBD1	TRBV19	-	17	TGTGCCAGTAGTCCCACGACAGGGGGAAGAATGAACACTGAAGCTTTCTTT	CASSPTTGGRMNTEAFF
TRBJ2-1	TRBD2	TRBV2	-	14	TGTGCCAGCAGGACTAGCGGGGGGGCTGTTGAGCAGTTCTTC	CASRTSGGAVEQFF
TRBJ1-1	-	TRBV28	-	17	TGTGCCAGCAGCCCTATGCGGGGGTATTGGATGAACACTGAAGCTTTCTTT	CASSPMRGYWMNTEAFF
TRBJ2-2	TRBD2	TRBV4-2	-	21	TGTGCCAGCAGCCATCGGACTAGCGGGGGGCGGCATCCGCAAGGGGCCGGGGAGCTGTTTTTT	CASSHRTSGGRHPQGAGELFF
TRBJ2-1	-	TRBV6-5	-	13	TGTGCCAGCAGTTACGGGCTAGCAGCTGAGCAGTTCTTC	CASSYGLAAEQFF
TRBJ1-2	TRBD1	TRBV7-6	-	16	TGTGCCAGCAGCCACCGGACAGGCCCGGACAACTATGGCTACACCTTC	CASSHRTGPDNYGYTF
TRBJ1-2	-	TRBV14	-	13	TGTGCCAGCAGCTACAGGGCCCACTATGGCTACACCTTC	CASSYRAHYGYTF
TRBJ2-7	-	TRBV5-1	few	14	TGCGCCAGCAGCGGAACAGGGCATCGAGGCGAGCAGTACTTC	CASSGTGHRGEQYF
TRBJ2-3	TRBD2	TRBV5-4	-	15	TGTGCCAGCAGCTCCAGCGGGGGGCGCACAGATACGCAGTATTTT	CASSSSGGRTDTQYF
TRBJ1-3	-	TRBV2	-	15	TGTGCCAGCAGTGAATGGGGCGGCTCTGGAAACACCATATATTTT	CASSEWGGSGNTIYF
TRBJ2-7	-	TRBV19	-	13	TGTGCCAGTAGTATCAACCGCCGGGGTGGGCAGTACTTC	CASSINRRGGQYF
TRBJ1-1	-	TRBV10-3	-	16	TGTGCCATCAGTGAGTCTAGGACAGCGGAGGACACTGAAGCTTTCTTT	CAISESRTAEDTEAFF